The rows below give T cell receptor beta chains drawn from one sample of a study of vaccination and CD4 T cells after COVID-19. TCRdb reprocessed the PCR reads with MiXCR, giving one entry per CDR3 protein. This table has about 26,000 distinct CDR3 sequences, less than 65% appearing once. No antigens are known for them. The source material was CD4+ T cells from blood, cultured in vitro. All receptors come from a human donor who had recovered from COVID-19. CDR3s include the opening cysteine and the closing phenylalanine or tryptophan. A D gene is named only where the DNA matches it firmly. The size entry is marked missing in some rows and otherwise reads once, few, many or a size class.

CDR3: CASSFRTGYGYTF
DNA: TGTGCCAGCAGTTTCCGTACAGGTTATGGCTACACCTTC
V: TRBV27
D: NA
size: few
J: TRBJ1-2

CDR3: CASSLKGRQETQYF
DNA: TGTGCCAGCAGTTTAAAGGGCAGACAAGAGACCCAGTACTTC
V: TRBV27
D: NA
size: few
J: TRBJ2-5

CDR3: CSASVRVGQGYTF
DNA: TGCAGTGCTTCCGTCAGGGTAGGGCAGGGCTACACCTTC
V: TRBV20-1
D: NA
size: few
J: TRBJ1-2

CDR3: CASSDLGRGRRTEAFF
DNA: TGTGCCAGCAGCGACCTTGGTAGGGGGCGCCGGACTGAAGCTTTCTTT
V: TRBV6-1
D: TRBD1
size: NA
J: TRBJ1-1

CDR3: CATNMWRRITEAFF
DNA: TGTGCCACCAACATGTGGAGGCGAATCACTGAAGCTTTCTTT
V: TRBV21-1
D: NA
size: NA
J: TRBJ1-1

CDR3: CATSRTSGGGSLGEQYF
DNA: TGTGCCACCAGCAGAACCTCAGGGGGCGGATCCCTAGGCGAGCAGTACTTC
V: TRBV15
D: TRBD1
size: NA
J: TRBJ2-7

CDR3: CASSYRDKTKNQPQHF
DNA: TGTGCCAGCAGTTATCGGGACAAAACAAAGAATCAGCCCCAGCATTTT
V: TRBV6-2/TRBV6-3
D: NA
size: NA
J: TRBJ1-5

CDR3: CASSQEAYTEAFF
DNA: TGCGCCAGCAGCCAAGAAGCCTACACTGAAGCTTTCTTT
V: TRBV4-3
D: NA
size: NA
J: TRBJ1-1

CDR3: CASSLVPGTSGGYSAAFF
DNA: TGTGCCAGCAGCTTAGTGCCGGGAACGAGCGGGGGGTATTCTGCAGCTTTCTTT
V: TRBV7-9
D: NA
size: few
J: TRBJ1-1

CDR3: CSARFRGSSYEQYF
DNA: TGCAGTGCTAGATTTCGTGGGAGCTCCTACGAGCAGTACTTC
V: TRBV20-1
D: NA
size: NA
J: TRBJ2-7

CDR3: CASSLYRAETQYF
DNA: TGTGCCAGCAGCTTATATAGGGCGGAGACCCAGTACTTC
V: TRBV11-2
D: NA
size: NA
J: TRBJ2-5

CDR3: CATSRGGTGGSGETQYF
DNA: TGTGCCACCAGCAGAGGCGGGACAGGGGGCTCGGGAGAGACCCAGTACTTC
V: TRBV15
D: TRBD1
size: few
J: TRBJ2-5

CDR3: CASSSGQALYSNQPQHF
DNA: TGTGCCAGCAGCAGCGGACAGGCCCTTTATAGCAATCAGCCCCAGCATTTT
V: TRBV27
D: TRBD1
size: NA
J: TRBJ1-5

CDR3: CSARVGAGVRETQYF
DNA: TGCAGTGCTAGAGTCGGGGCGGGGGTACGAGAGACCCAGTACTTC
V: TRBV20-1
D: TRBD2
size: NA
J: TRBJ2-5

CDR3: CASSSSRSTGYGYTF
DNA: TGTGCCAGCAGTTCCTCTAGGTCGACAGGGTATGGCTACACCTTC
V: TRBV6-5
D: TRBD1
size: few
J: TRBJ1-2

CDR3: CASSLGRDNTGELFF
DNA: TGTGCCAGCAGCTTAGGAAGGGATAACACCGGGGAGCTGTTTTTT
V: TRBV7-9
D: NA
size: NA
J: TRBJ2-2

CDR3: CSASTVNGLVGNQPQHF
DNA: TGCAGTGCTTCGACAGTCAATGGGTTAGTGGGCAATCAGCCCCAGCATTTT
V: TRBV20-1
D: NA
size: few
J: TRBJ1-5

CDR3: CASSQSGPEVFF
DNA: TGCGCCAGCAGCCAATCAGGGCCTGAAGTTTTCTTT
V: TRBV23-1
D: NA
size: NA
J: TRBJ1-1

CDR3: CASRPGTSVPEETQYF
DNA: TGCGCCAGCAGACCCGGGACTAGCGTACCCGAGGAGACCCAGTACTTC
V: TRBV10-1
D: TRBD2
size: few
J: TRBJ2-5

CDR3: CASNLLGPNTGELFF
DNA: TGTGCCAGCAACCTATTGGGACCAAACACCGGGGAGCTGTTTTTT
V: TRBV6-2/TRBV6-3
D: NA
size: NA
J: TRBJ2-2

CDR3: CASSYSLTANSGNTIYF
DNA: TGTGCCAGCAGTTACTCACTGACAGCTAACTCTGGAAACACCATATATTTT
V: TRBV6-5
D: NA
size: NA
J: TRBJ1-3

CDR3: CASSIPGLGVDPQHF
DNA: TGTGCCAGTAGTATTCCGGGGTTAGGGGTAGATCCCCAGCATTTT
V: TRBV19
D: NA
size: few
J: TRBJ1-5

CDR3: CASRLTSGDQPQHF
DNA: TGTGCCAGCAGATTAACGTCCGGCGATCAGCCCCAGCATTTT
V: TRBV6-1
D: NA
size: NA
J: TRBJ1-5

CDR3: CASSYPGLTGANVLTF
DNA: TGTGCCAGCAGTTACCCGGGACTTACTGGGGCCAACGTCCTGACTTTC
V: TRBV6-2/TRBV6-3
D: NA
size: NA
J: TRBJ2-6

CDR3: CASRGGAVSNQPQHF
DNA: TGTGCCAGCAGGGGGGGGGCGGTAAGCAATCAGCCCCAGCATTTT
V: TRBV6-2/TRBV6-3
D: NA
size: NA
J: TRBJ1-5

CDR3: CASSRDDRSNQPQHF
DNA: TGTGCCAGCAGTAGAGATGACAGGAGCAATCAGCCCCAGCATTTT
V: TRBV28
D: NA
size: NA
J: TRBJ1-5

CDR3: CATKPLSGGPYEQYF
DNA: TGTGCCACCAAACCCTTATCGGGGGGACCCTACGAGCAGTACTTC
V: TRBV28
D: TRBD2
size: NA
J: TRBJ2-7

CDR3: CSAAGPTQETQYF
DNA: TGCAGTGCTGCGGGACCGACGCAAGAGACCCAGTACTTC
V: TRBV20-1
D: NA
size: NA
J: TRBJ2-5

CDR3: CSAYQGRKQETQYF
DNA: TGCAGTGCATATCAGGGGCGGAAACAAGAGACCCAGTACTTC
V: TRBV20-1
D: NA
size: NA
J: TRBJ2-5

CDR3: CSARDLTSGLDTQYF
DNA: TGCAGTGCTAGAGATCTAACTAGCGGGTTGGATACGCAGTATTTT
V: TRBV20-1
D: TRBD2
size: few
J: TRBJ2-3

CDR3: CASSPEGTSGFEQYF
DNA: TGTGCCAGCAGCCCTGAGGGGACTAGCGGGTTCGAGCAGTACTTC
V: TRBV6-1
D: TRBD2
size: few
J: TRBJ2-7

CDR3: CASSLGGADTEAFF
DNA: TGCGCCAGCAGTCTAGGGGGCGCTGACACTGAAGCTTTCTTT
V: TRBV5-1
D: TRBD1
size: NA
J: TRBJ1-1

CDR3: CASSLGLAAYEQYF
DNA: TGTGCCAGCAGTCTCGGACTAGCGGCCTACGAGCAGTACTTC
V: TRBV6-1
D: TRBD2
size: once
J: TRBJ2-7

CDR3: CSARNGNGDLKAFF
DNA: TGCAGTGCTAGAAATGGTAACGGGGACCTGAAAGCTTTCTTT
V: TRBV20-1
D: NA
size: few
J: TRBJ1-1

CDR3: CASSQDFTNSPLHF
DNA: TGCGCCAGCAGCCAAGATTTTACCAATTCACCCCTCCACTTT
V: TRBV4-3
D: NA
size: NA
J: TRBJ1-6

CDR3: CASSYGSGTNTEAFF
DNA: TGTGCCAGCAGTTACGGGAGTGGCACGAACACTGAAGCTTTCTTT
V: TRBV6-5
D: NA
size: few
J: TRBJ1-1

CDR3: CSARIQGLAGYSSSSYNEQFF
DNA: TGCAGTGCTAGGATCCAGGGGCTAGCGGGATACTCGTCGAGCTCCTACAATGAGCAGTTCTTC
V: TRBV20-1
D: TRBD2
size: NA
J: TRBJ2-1

CDR3: CSASPGVTGELFF
DNA: TGCAGTGCTAGCCCAGGGGTGACCGGGGAGCTGTTTTTT
V: TRBV20-1
D: NA
size: few
J: TRBJ2-2

CDR3: CASSLNLGAVGANVLTF
DNA: TGCGCCAGCAGCTTGAACCTTGGGGCGGTGGGGGCCAACGTCCTGACTTTC
V: TRBV5-1
D: NA
size: NA
J: TRBJ2-6

CDR3: CAVTSGRAGYIQYF
DNA: TGTGCCGTCACTAGCGGGAGGGCAGGATACATTCAGTACTTC
V: TRBV6-1
D: TRBD2
size: NA
J: TRBJ2-4

CDR3: CATSSGRAGETQYF
DNA: TGTGCCACCAGTAGTGGGAGGGCCGGAGAGACCCAGTACTTC
V: TRBV24-1
D: TRBD2
size: few
J: TRBJ2-5

CDR3: CSPGGTVNGYTF
DNA: TGCAGCCCGGGGGGCACGGTAAATGGCTACACCTTC
V: TRBV20-1
D: NA
size: NA
J: TRBJ1-2

CDR3: CASSRLSGGRRDYGYTF
DNA: TGTGCCAGCAGCCGCCTTAGTGGGGGGCGCAGGGACTATGGCTACACCTTC
V: TRBV7-9
D: NA
size: NA
J: TRBJ1-2

CDR3: CATRGTDLYGYTF
DNA: TGTGCCACCAGAGGGACAGACCTCTATGGCTACACCTTC
V: TRBV24-1
D: TRBD1
size: few
J: TRBJ1-2

CDR3: CASRLGLDSPLHF
DNA: TGTGCCAGCAGGCTAGGTCTCGATTCACCCCTCCACTTT
V: TRBV6-1
D: NA
size: NA
J: TRBJ1-6